A selection of T cell receptor beta chains follows, all from one sample in a study of Tregs in tolerant kidney transplant recipients. TCRdb's table, derived via immunoSEQ multiplex PCR, lists solely in-frame clones and lacks some. The table includes 50,000 to 80,000 clones, 95% to 98% detected once. The sequenced sample was Tregs from blood, obtained before the transplant. These TCRs come from a human donor who received a combined kidney and bone marrow transplant. The CDR3 runs from the conserved cysteine through the conserved F or W. A D gene is named only where the DNA matches it firmly. Expanded clones get a size class; other rows say once, few or many, or leave the size out.

cdr3_aa	cdr3_nt	clone_size	j_call	v_call	d_call
CASSLELYNEQFF	TGTGCCAGCAGCTTGGAACTATACAATGAGCAGTTCTTC	NA	TRBJ2-1	TRBV11-2	NA
CASSLRGRETQYF	TGTGCCAGCAGCTTACGCGGGCGAGAGACCCAGTACTTC	NA	TRBJ2-5	TRBV7-6	NA
CASKAQGSSYEQYF	TGTGCCAGCAAGGCCCAGGGGAGCTCCTACGAGCAGTACTTC	NA	TRBJ2-7	TRBV2	NA
CATSLRSGDTDTQYF	TGTGCCACCAGTCTCCGTTCGGGGGACACAGATACGCAGTATTTT	NA	TRBJ2-3	TRBV15	NA
CASSLQGSSYNEQFF	TGTGCCAGCAGCCTACAGGGATCGAGTTACAATGAGCAGTTCTTC	NA	TRBJ2-1	TRBV7-6	NA
CASSLQGWENIQYF	TGTGCCAGCAGCTTACAGGGGTGGGAAAACATTCAGTACTTC	NA	TRBJ2-4	TRBV5-8	TRBD1
CASSWSGGGETQYF	TGCGCCAGCAGCTGGTCAGGTGGAGGGGAGACCCAGTACTTC	NA	TRBJ2-5	TRBV5-1	NA
CARNRGGYNEQFF	TGTGCCAGGAACAGGGGGGGTTACAATGAGCAGTTCTTC	NA	TRBJ2-1	TRBV2	NA
CASSQGSGSWKETQYF	TGTGCCAGCAGCCAAGGTAGCGGGAGTTGGAAAGAGACCCAGTACTTC	once	TRBJ2-5	TRBV4-2	TRBD2
CASSTVLRFGGYGYTF	TGTGCCAGTAGTACCGTCCTTCGTTTTGGCGGCTATGGCTACACCTTC	NA	TRBJ1-2	TRBV19	NA